A single sample is the source of the 5 T cell receptor beta chains below, sequenced in a study of T cell repertoires in cytomegalovirus infection. Their specific antigens are unknown. TCRdb redid the calling of the reads with MiXCR, one entry per CDR3 protein. The repertoire includes under 300,000 distinct CDR3 sequences, less than 25% of them detected once, and 15% to 20% sits in the top ten. The sequenced sample was cultured PBMCs, obtained from culture after CMV antigen stimulation. The origin of the receptors is a human donor in good health (CMV status not recorded). Some clones in this sample may be carry-over from other donors' samples.

The rearrangement uses TRBV19 and TRBJ2-6, with unresolved D. The CDR3 spans 15 residues. With 0 bases removed from V and 0 bases from J, the gap between germline ends came to 3 bases. Germline V gives CDR1 LNHDA, CDR2 SQIVND (reference sequence). Written as DNA, the CDR3 is TGTGCCAGTAGTATAGACCTCTCTGGGGCCAACGTCCTGACTTTC. It yields the protein CASSIDLSGANVLTF. The full variable domain, completed using reference TRBV19 and TRBJ2-6, is DGGITQSPKYLFRKEGQNVTLSCEQNLNHDAMYWYRQDPGQGLRLIYYSQIVNDFQKGDIAEGYSVSREKKESFPLTVTSAQKNPTAFYLCASSIDLSGANVLTFGAGSRLTVL.

The rearrangement links TRBV12-3 or TRBV12-4 to TRBJ1-5; D is undetermined. The CDR3 sequence is 14 residues long. V was trimmed by 3 bases and J by 4 bases, leaving 10 bases between them. The CDR3 region is CASSFGQINQPQHF. DNA for the CDR3: TGTGCCAGCAGTTTTGGTCAGATTAATCAGCCCCAGCATTTT.

The J gene is TRBJ2-5, the V gene TRBV15, with D possibly being TRBD1 (5 bases). The CDR3 length is 15 residues. V lost 0 bases to trimming and J lost 4 bases, with 12 bases between them. CDR1 is LNHNV and CDR2 is YYDKDF in the germline V gene (reference sequence). CDR3 region: CATSRETEKGETQYF. The CDR3 DNA reads as TGTGCCACCAGCAGAGAGACAGAAAAGGGAGAGACCCAGTACTTC.

This sequence joins TRBV5-6 and TRBJ1-1; D gene uncertain. Looked up from germline, CDR1 is SGHDT and CDR2 is YYEEEE. This CDR3 has 14 amino acids. Trimming pared 6 bases from V and 4 bases from J, leaving 16 bases between. CDR3 sequence (DNA): TGTGCCAGCATCACCCGGGCGGGATTCACTGAAGCTTTCTTT. It codes for CASITRAGFTEAFF.

This clonotype showed up many times. The genes are TRBV20-1 and TRBJ1-4, with D hard to call. This CDR3 has 11 residues. Trimming pared 6 bases from V and 7 bases from J, leaving 9 bases between. CDR1 DFQATT and CDR2 SNEGSKA come from the germline V gene (reference sequence). The CDR3 spells CSAAPGEKLFF. DNA of the CDR3: TGCAGTGCCGCCCCCGGTGAAAAACTGTTTTTT.